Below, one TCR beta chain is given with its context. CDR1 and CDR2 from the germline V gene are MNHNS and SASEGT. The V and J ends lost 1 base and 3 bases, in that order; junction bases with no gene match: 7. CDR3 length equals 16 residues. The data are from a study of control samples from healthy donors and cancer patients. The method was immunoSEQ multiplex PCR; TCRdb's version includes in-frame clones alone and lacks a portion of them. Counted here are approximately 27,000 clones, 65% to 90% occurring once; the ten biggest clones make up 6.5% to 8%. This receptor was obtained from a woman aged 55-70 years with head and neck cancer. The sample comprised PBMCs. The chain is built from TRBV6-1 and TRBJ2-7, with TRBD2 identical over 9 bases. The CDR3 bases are TGTGCCAGCAGTGAAGGACTAGCGGTCCTGATCTACGAGCAGTACTTC. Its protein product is CASSEGLAVLIYEQYF.